This T cell receptor beta chain was recorded in a study of CD8+ T cells in alopecia areata. Study-level background: For the treated group, dosing was oral tofacitinib at 5 to 10 mg twice daily.

The study's findings and limits: Tofacitinib significantly reduced both scalp clonality and expanded CD8+ clones among the top 100. Against the mouse data, patients shared TCRs less clearly, possibly for HLA reasons.

In the case of this clone: What it recognizes is unknown.

Treatment described: oral pan-JAK inhibitor, 5-10 mg twice daily. The study team obtained lesional scalp punch biopsies and peripheral blood from alopecia areata patients. Germline CDR1 is SGHVS and CDR2 is FNYEAQ. Trimming stripped 5 bases from V and 5 bases from J, with 9 bases between. This CDR3 has 12 residues. Sequencing used cDNA as its template, made by extracting RNA and reverse transcribing it. Profiled with immunoSEQ multiplex PCR; TCRdb holds only in-frame clones, not every one. In the table there are around 210,000 clones, 55% to 70% of which are singletons. The sample was CD4+ T cells sorted from blood, taken at week 4, from a patient treated with tofacitinib. The origin of this receptor is a human donor with alopecia areata. V usage is TRBV7-6 and J usage is TRBJ2-5; D not certain. The CDR3, as DNA: TGTGCCAGCAGCCCGACCGGGGAGACCCAGTACTTC. Translation gives CASSPTGETQYF.